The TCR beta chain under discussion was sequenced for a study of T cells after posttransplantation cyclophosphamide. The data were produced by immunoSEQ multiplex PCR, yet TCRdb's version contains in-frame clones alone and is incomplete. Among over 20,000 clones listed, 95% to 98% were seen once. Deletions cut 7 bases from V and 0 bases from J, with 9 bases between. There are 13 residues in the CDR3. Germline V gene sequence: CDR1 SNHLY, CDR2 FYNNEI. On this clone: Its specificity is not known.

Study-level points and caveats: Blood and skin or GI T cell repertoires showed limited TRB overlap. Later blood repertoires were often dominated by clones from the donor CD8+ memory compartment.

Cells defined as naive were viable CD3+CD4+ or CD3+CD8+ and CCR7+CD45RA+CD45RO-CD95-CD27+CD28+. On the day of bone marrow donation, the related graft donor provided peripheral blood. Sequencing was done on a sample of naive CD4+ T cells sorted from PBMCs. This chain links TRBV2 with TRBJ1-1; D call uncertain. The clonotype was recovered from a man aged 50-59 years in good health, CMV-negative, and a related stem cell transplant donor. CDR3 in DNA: TGTGCCAGCAACGAGGGTCTGAACACTGAAGCTTTCTTT. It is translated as CASNEGLNTEAFF. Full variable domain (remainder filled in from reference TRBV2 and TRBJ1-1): EPEVTQTPSHQVTQMGQEVILRCVPISNHLYFYWYRQILGQKVEFLVSFYNNEISEKSEIFDDQFSVERPDGSNFTLKIRSTKLEDSAMYFCASNEGLNTEAFFGQGTRLTVV.